The 18 T cell receptor beta chains given below trace back to one sample, sequenced in a study of multiple sclerosis patients with progressive multifocal leukoencephalopathy. Sequenced by immunoSEQ multiplex PCR; TCRdb stores in-frame clones only, minus some. This table has fewer than 40,000 clones, around 93% appearing once. As to time point: before natalizumab initiation. The sample consisted of PBMCs. The receptors come from a man younger than 40 with multiple sclerosis.

This clone occurred a few times. This rearrangement joins TRBV5-4 to TRBJ2-2; TRBD2 matches at 8 bases. V shed 4 bases and J 5 bases; nucleotides not matched to a gene: 7. This CDR3 has 15 residues. The germline V gene encodes CDR1 SGHNT and CDR2 YYREEE (reference sequence). The CDR3 DNA sequence: TGTGCCAGCAGCCTGGGGCCGGGGGGGACCGGGGAGCTGTTTTTT. Protein sequence: CASSLGPGGTGELFF.

The chain couples TRBV4-1 to TRBJ2-2; D unresolved. The CDR3 extends over 13 amino acids. Trimming removed 6 bases at V and 5 bases at J, with 10 bases between. Germline V gene lookup returns CDR1 MGHRA and CDR2 YSYEKL. The CDR3, as DNA: TGCGCCAGCAGGCCCGCCGGGACCGGGGAGCTGTTTTTT. Amino acids: CASRPAGTGELFF.

This clone was seen once. V usage is TRBV30 and J usage is TRBJ2-7, with TRBD1 as a possible D gene (6 bases). The length of the CDR3 is 12 residues. Germline V gives CDR1 GTSNPN, CDR2 SVGIG (reference sequence). Trimming stripped 3 bases from V and 2 bases from J, with 8 bases between. The CDR3: CAWRTGPYEQYF. In nucleotides, the CDR3 is TGTGCCTGGAGGACAGGACCCTACGAGCAGTACTTC.

This chain connects TRBV18 to TRBJ1-5; TRBD1 is a possible D gene (5 bases). Germline CDR1 KGHSH, CDR2 LQKENI. The CDR3 consists of 15 residues. V lost 0 bases and J 2 bases, leaving 8 bases between the germline ends. The CDR3 bases are TGTGCCAGCTCACCACCGGGGGGTCGCAATCAGCCCCAGCATTTT. It is translated as CASSPPGGRNQPQHF.

The chain employs TRBV5-4 and TRBJ2-5, with 14 nucleotides matching TRBD2. The CDR3 has 18 residues. The trim removed 4 bases at V and 4 bases at J, leaving 12 bases unmatched. Germline V gene sequence: CDR1 SGHNT, CDR2 YYREEE (reference sequence). The CDR3 nucleotides are TGTGCCAGCAGCCCCGGGACTAGCGGGAGAGGCGGAGGAGAGACCCAGTACTTC. Amino acids: CASSPGTSGRGGGETQYF.

The genes are TRBV9 and TRBJ1-3, with D maybe TRBD1 (5 bases). The CDR3 runs 17 residues. V lost 0 bases, J lost 2 bases, and 15 bases lay in between. The germline V gene encodes CDR1 SGDLS and CDR2 YYNGEE. CDR3 loop: CASSVGLSGTAGNTIYF. The CDR3 DNA reads TGTGCCAGCAGCGTAGGGCTGTCAGGGACGGCTGGAAACACCATATATTTT.

This clone was counted a single time. The chain employs TRBV9 and TRBJ2-1, with TRBD1 identical over 8 bases. CDR1 SGDLS and CDR2 YYNGEE come from the germline V gene. The CDR3 spans 16 residues. With 5 bases clipped from V and 3 bases from J, the junction kept 10 bases outside the gene matches. Here the CDR3 DNA reads TGTGCCAGCAGTGATACGGACAGGGCCAACTACAATGAGCAGTTCTTC. It codes for CASSDTDRANYNEQFF. The whole variable domain, remainder taken from reference TRBV9 and TRBJ2-1, is DSGVTQTPKHLITATGQRVTLRCSPRSGDLSVYWYQQSLDQGLQFLIQYYNGEERAKGNILERFSAQQFPDLHSELNLSSLELGDSALYFCASSDTDRANYNEQFFGPGTRLTVL.

CDR3 bases: TGTGCCAGCAGCCCTCTAAGGACTAGCGGTTCCTACGAGCAGTACTTC. It translates to CASSPLRTSGSYEQYF. The chain has TRBV5-4 and TRBJ2-7; 10 nucleotides match TRBD2. This CDR3 is built from 16 residues. After removal of 4 bases from V and 1 base from J, the junction contained 8 bases not matched to a gene. Germline V gene lookup returns CDR1 SGHNT and CDR2 YYREEE (reference sequence).

The chain employs TRBV7-9 and TRBJ2-5; TRBD1 or TRBD2 may be the D gene (5 bases each). The CDR3 has 18 amino acids. CDR1 SEHNR and CDR2 FQNEAQ come from the germline V gene (reference sequence). Trimming shortened V by 5 bases and J by 2 bases, and 24 bases separated the two germline ends. CDR3 sequence: CASSPRGAQGGWQETQYF. The CDR3 DNA is TGTGCCAGCAGCCCCCGGGGTGCCCAGGGTGGGTGGCAAGAGACCCAGTACTTC.

The chain has TRBV4-1 and TRBJ2-1; TRBD2 aligns across 9 bases. Trimming cost V 4 bases and J 6 bases; bases outside gene matches: 7. Germline V gives CDR1 MGHRA, CDR2 YSYEKL. CDR3 length: 15 amino acids. The CDR3 loop is CASSPKGLAANEQFF. CDR3 nucleotides: TGCGCCAGCAGCCCGAAGGGACTAGCAGCCAATGAGCAGTTCTTC.

In this sample, this clone turned up once. This chain connects TRBV7-9 to TRBJ1-2, with TRBD1 identical over 7 bases. Per germline, CDR1 SEHNR and CDR2 FQNEAQ (reference sequence). This CDR3 comprises 14 residues. V gave up 7 bases and J gave up 5 bases; unmatched junction bases: 10. The CDR3 DNA follows: TGTGCCAGCAACTCCGCCGGGACAGTTTATGGCTACACCTTC. Amino acids: CASNSAGTVYGYTF.

For the CDR3, the DNA is TGTGCCAGCAGTTTTGCCCCGGGACAGGGGGGAGGTCAGCCCCAGCATTTT. This sequence encodes CASSFAPGQGGGQPQHF. The chain links TRBV27 to TRBJ1-5; 11 bases are a match to TRBD1. Germline-derived CDR1 and CDR2 are MNHEY and SMNVEV (reference sequence). Trimming at V came to 3 bases and at J to 6 bases, leaving 10 bases not matched to a gene. This CDR3 contains 17 residues.

Only a few counts were recorded for this clone. V usage is TRBV11-3 and J usage is TRBJ2-7; 10 bases line up with TRBD1. This CDR3 comprises 14 residues. Unmatched junction bases numbered 8, after V lost 6 bases and J lost 6 bases. Per the germline V gene, CDR1 is SGHNT and CDR2 is YENEEA. CDR3 sequence (DNA): TGTGCCAGCAGGGCTGGGACAGGGGATCCCGAGCAGTACTTC. As protein: CASRAGTGDPEQYF.

The rearrangement links TRBV11-2 to TRBJ2-7; D is ambiguous. With 2 bases removed from V and 3 bases from J, the gap between germline ends came to 8 bases. CDR3 size: 13 residues. CDR1 and CDR2 from the germline V gene are SGHAT and FQNNGV. The CDR3 here is CASSLSQFYEQYF. CDR3 DNA: TGTGCCAGCAGCTTATCCCAGTTCTACGAGCAGTACTTC.

V gene TRBV6-6 combines with J gene TRBJ2-1; D might be TRBD2 (6 bases). V lost 0 bases, J lost 7 bases, and 13 bases lay in between. The CDR3 has 15 residues. CDR1 and CDR2 from the germline V gene are MNHNY and SVGAGI (reference sequence). The CDR3: CASSYSVGAGNEQFF. CDR3 coding DNA: TGTGCCAGCAGTTACTCGGTGGGAGCGGGTAATGAGCAGTTCTTC.

V and J are TRBV12-5 and TRBJ2-5, with TRBD2 matching 14 bases. Per germline, CDR1 LGHNT and CDR2 FRNRAP. V trimming: 1 base; J trimming: 1 base; junction bases outside the gene matches: 2. The CDR3 loop spans 17 amino acids. This CDR3 reads CASGLGLAGGPQETQYF. In nucleotides, the CDR3 is TGTGCTAGTGGTTTGGGACTAGCGGGAGGGCCCCAAGAGACCCAGTACTTC.

The chain uses TRBV5-4 and TRBJ1-2; D unresolved. There are 13 residues in the CDR3. CDR1 SGHNT and CDR2 YYREEE come from the germline V gene (reference sequence). V shed 0 bases and J shed 4 bases, with 7 bases lying between them. The chain's CDR3 is CASSLGHRYGYTF. The CDR3 region has the DNA TGTGCCAGCAGCTTGGGGCATCGCTATGGCTACACCTTC. Together with reference TRBV5-4 and TRBJ1-2, the CDR3 gives the full variable domain: ETGVTQSPTHLIKTRGQQVTLRCSSQSGHNTVSWYQQALGQGPQFIFQYYREEENGRGNFPPRFSGLQFPNYSSELNVNALELDDSALYLCASSLGHRYGYTFGSGTRLTVV.

Only one count was recorded for this clone. This chain uses TRBV9 with TRBJ2-7; D not resolved. Germline CDR1 SGDLS, CDR2 YYNGEE. This CDR3 comprises 14 residues. V was clipped by 4 bases and J by 2 bases, with 13 bases between them. CDR3 DNA sequence: TGTGCCAGCAGCCCCCGGGTTAGTCCCTACGAGCAGTACTTC. Its protein is CASSPRVSPYEQYF.